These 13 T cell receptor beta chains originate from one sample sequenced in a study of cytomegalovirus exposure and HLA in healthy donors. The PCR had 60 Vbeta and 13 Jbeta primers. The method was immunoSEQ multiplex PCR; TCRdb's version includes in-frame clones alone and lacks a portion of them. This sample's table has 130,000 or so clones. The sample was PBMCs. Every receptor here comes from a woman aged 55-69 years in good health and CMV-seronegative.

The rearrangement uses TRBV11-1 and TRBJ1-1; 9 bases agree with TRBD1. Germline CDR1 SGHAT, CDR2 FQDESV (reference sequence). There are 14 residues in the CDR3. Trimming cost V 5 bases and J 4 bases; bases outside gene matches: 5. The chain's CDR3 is CASSPQGAGTEAFF. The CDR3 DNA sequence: TGTGCCAGCAGCCCACAGGGGGCAGGCACTGAAGCTTTCTTT.

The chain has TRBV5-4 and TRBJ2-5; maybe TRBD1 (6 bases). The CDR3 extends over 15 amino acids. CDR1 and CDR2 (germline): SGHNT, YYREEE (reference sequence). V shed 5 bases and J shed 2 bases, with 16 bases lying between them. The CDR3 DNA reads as TGTGCCAGCAGGTTTCTCGAAAGGGGGCAAGAGACCCAGTACTTC. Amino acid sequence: CASRFLERGQETQYF.

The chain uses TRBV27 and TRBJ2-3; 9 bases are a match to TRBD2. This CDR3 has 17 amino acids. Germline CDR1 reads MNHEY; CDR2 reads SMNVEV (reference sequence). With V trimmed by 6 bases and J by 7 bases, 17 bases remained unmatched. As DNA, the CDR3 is TGTGCCAGCAGCCTACGGGCGGGGGGGGCGGTACTGTATACGCAGTATTTT. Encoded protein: CASSLRAGGAVLYTQYF.

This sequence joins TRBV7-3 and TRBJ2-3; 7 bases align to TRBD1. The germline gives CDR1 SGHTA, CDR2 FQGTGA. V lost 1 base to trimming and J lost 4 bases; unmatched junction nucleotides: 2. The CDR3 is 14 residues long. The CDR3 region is CASSLNDRADTQYF. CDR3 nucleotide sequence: TGTGCCAGCAGCTTAAATGACAGGGCAGATACGCAGTATTTT.

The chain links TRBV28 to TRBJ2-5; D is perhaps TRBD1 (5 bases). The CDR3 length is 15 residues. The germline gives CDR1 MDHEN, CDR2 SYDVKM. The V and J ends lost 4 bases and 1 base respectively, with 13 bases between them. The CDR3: CASSSSGLSQETQYF. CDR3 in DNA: TGTGCCAGCAGTTCCTCAGGGTTGTCCCAAGAGACCCAGTACTTC.

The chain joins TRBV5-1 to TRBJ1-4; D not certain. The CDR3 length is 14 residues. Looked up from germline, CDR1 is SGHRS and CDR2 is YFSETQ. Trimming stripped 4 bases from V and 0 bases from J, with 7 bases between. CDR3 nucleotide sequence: TGCGCCAGCAGCAATCGGGCAACTAATGAAAAACTGTTTTTT. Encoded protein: CASSNRATNEKLFF.

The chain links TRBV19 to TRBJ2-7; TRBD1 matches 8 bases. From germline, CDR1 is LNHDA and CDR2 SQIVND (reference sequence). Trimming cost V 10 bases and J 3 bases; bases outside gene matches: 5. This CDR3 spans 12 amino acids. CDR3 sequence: CATQDRVYEQYF. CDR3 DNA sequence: TGTGCCACCCAGGACAGGGTCTACGAGCAGTACTTC.

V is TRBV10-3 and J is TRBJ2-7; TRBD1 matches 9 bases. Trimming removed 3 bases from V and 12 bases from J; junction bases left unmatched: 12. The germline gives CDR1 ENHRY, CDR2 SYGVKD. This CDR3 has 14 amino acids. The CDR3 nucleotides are TGTGCCATCAGTGACCCTCAGGGACAGGGCAGCCTGTACTTC. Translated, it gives CAISDPQGQGSLYF.

The CDR3 loop is CASSVLASGTDTQYF. CDR3 nucleotide sequence: TGTGCCAGCAGCGTATTAGCTAGCGGCACAGATACGCAGTATTTT. The chain recombines TRBV9 with TRBJ2-3; maybe TRBD2 (6 bases). The CDR3 consists of 15 residues. In germline, CDR1 is SGDLS, CDR2 YYNGEE. The V end was cut by 1 base, the J end by 1 base, with 10 bases between.

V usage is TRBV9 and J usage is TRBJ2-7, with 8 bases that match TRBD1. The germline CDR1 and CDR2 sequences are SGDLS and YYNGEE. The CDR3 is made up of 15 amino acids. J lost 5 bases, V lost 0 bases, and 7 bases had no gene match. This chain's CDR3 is CASSVAGRGPDEQYF. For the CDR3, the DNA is TGTGCCAGCAGCGTAGCTGGCAGGGGGCCCGACGAGCAGTACTTC.

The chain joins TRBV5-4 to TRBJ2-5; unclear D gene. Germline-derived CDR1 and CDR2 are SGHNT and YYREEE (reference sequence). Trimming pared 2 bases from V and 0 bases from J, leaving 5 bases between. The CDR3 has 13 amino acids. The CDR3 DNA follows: TGTGCCAGCAGCTTAGCCTACCAAGAGACCCAGTACTTC. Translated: CASSLAYQETQYF.

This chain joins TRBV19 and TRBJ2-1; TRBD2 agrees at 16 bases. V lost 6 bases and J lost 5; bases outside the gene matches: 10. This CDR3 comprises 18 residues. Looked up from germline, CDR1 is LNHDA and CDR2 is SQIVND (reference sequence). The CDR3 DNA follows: TGTGCCAGTAGGGTGGGACTAGCGGGGGGGCTGATTAACAATGAGCAGTTCTTC. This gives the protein CASRVGLAGGLINNEQFF.

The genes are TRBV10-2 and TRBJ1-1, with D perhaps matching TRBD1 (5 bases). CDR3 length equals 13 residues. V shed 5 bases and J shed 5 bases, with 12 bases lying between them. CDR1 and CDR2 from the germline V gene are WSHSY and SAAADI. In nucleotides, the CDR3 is TGCGCCAGCAGTATCGGGGGGAGGACTGAAGCTTTCTTT. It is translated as CASSIGGRTEAFF.